The next 16 T cell receptor beta chains were all read from a single sample in a study of early T cells in non-severe SARS-CoV-2 infection. TCRdb re-derived calls from the 5' RACE reads in MiXCR, one entry per CDR3 protein. The table shows 75,000 to 100,000 distinct CDR3 sequences, with 15% to 20% occurring only once. The sequenced material came from whole blood. The receptors derive from an adult who was a healthcare worker with PCR-confirmed SARS-CoV-2 infection or an uninfected control (not recorded which).

This clonotype showed up just a few times. This chain joins TRBV19 and TRBJ2-1; the D gene is possibly TRBD2 (6 bases). Germline V lookup: CDR1 LNHDA, CDR2 SQIVND (reference sequence). Deletions cut 3 bases from V and 8 bases from J, with 17 bases between. CDR3 length: 15 residues. The CDR3 DNA reads as TGTGCCAGTAGTATGGTTTGGGGGGTCGGCGATGAGCAGTTCTTC. Amino acids: CASSMVWGVGDEQFF. The full variable domain, its missing parts supplied by reference TRBV19 and TRBJ2-1, is DGGITQSPKYLFRKEGQNVTLSCEQNLNHDAMYWYRQDPGQGLRLIYYSQIVNDFQKGDIAEGYSVSREKKESFPLTVTSAQKNPTAFYLCASSMVWGVGDEQFFGPGTRLTVL.

The chain is built from TRBV12-3 or TRBV12-4 and TRBJ1-2; D remains unclear. The length of the CDR3 is 12 residues. Trimming shortened V by 3 bases and J by 6 bases, and 8 bases separated the two germline ends. In DNA form, the CDR3 reads TGTGCCAGCAGTTTCAACGGACATGGCTACACCTTC. This gives the protein CASSFNGHGYTF.

The gene calls are TRBV4-3 and TRBJ2-3, with D hard to call. Germline-derived CDR1 and CDR2 are LGHNA and YSLEER. Trimming took off 1 base at V and 3 bases at J, with 5 bases between the two ends. There are 13 residues in the CDR3. CDR3 loop: CASSQAKTDTQYF. In DNA form, the CDR3 reads TGCGCCAGCAGCCAAGCGAAGACAGATACGCAGTATTTT.

The chain links TRBV12-3 or TRBV12-4 to TRBJ2-7; D is unresolved. The CDR3 is 12 residues long. V lost 7 bases, J lost 1 base, and 8 bases lay in between. CDR3 in DNA: TGTGCCAGCAACGGAGTTTCCTACGAGCAGTACTTC. This gives the protein CASNGVSYEQYF.

This clonotype was counted only a few times. V gene TRBV12-3 or TRBV12-4 combines with J gene TRBJ2-1, with D perhaps TRBD1 (5 bases). Trimming took 5 bases from V and 5 from J, leaving 16 bases between them. The CDR3 covers 15 residues. CDR3 DNA sequence: TGTGCCAGCAGTATATCGAGGACGGACAACAATGAGCAGTTCTTC. Translated: CASSISRTDNNEQFF.

The chain uses TRBV24-1 and TRBJ1-2, with D unclear. Germline CDR1 and CDR2: KGHDR and SFDVKD. The V gene lost 5 bases and the J gene lost 2 bases, with 5 bases spanning the gap. The CDR3 length is 12 residues. CDR3 residues: CATSAQNYGYTF. The DNA of the CDR3 is TGTGCCACCAGTGCCCAGAACTATGGCTACACCTTC.

This clonotype has just a few counts. The chain recombines TRBV7-9 with TRBJ2-2; D remains unclear. Trimming stripped 10 bases from V and 6 bases from J, with 21 bases between. The germline gives CDR1 SEHNR, CDR2 FQNEAQ (reference sequence). The CDR3 length is 15 residues. The CDR3 reads CATMSEGLTAGELFF. The DNA of the CDR3 is TGTGCCACCATGTCTGAAGGGTTAACAGCCGGGGAGCTGTTTTTT.

The J gene is TRBJ1-4, the V gene TRBV29-1; 9 bases agree with TRBD1. This CDR3 is 15 amino acids long. CDR1 and CDR2 (germline): SQVTM, ANQGSEA. V lost 6 bases and J lost 5; bases outside the gene matches: 10. This CDR3 reads CSVNSKGTGNEKLFF. Written as DNA, the CDR3 is TGCAGCGTCAACTCGAAGGGGACAGGGAATGAAAAACTGTTTTTT.

This clonotype has more than one count but fewer than ten. The chain carries TRBV6-6 and TRBJ2-3; 10 nucleotides match TRBD2. The CDR3 loop spans 16 amino acids. Germline V gene data show CDR1 as MNHNY and CDR2 as SVGAGI (reference sequence). V lost 2 bases, J lost 1 base, and 3 bases stayed unmatched. The CDR3: CASSYTGLAGTDTQYF. CDR3 coding DNA: TGTGCCAGCAGTTACACCGGACTAGCGGGCACAGATACGCAGTATTTT.

The chain is built from TRBV12-3 or TRBV12-4 and TRBJ2-1, with TRBD2 matching over 7 bases. This CDR3 is 18 amino acids long. J was trimmed by 0 bases and V by 5 bases; bases with no gene match: 13. CDR3 DNA: TGTGCCAGCAGTGGTTTTACTAGGCGGGAGAGCTCCTACAATGAGCAGTTCTTC. Its translation: CASSGFTRRESSYNEQFF.

There are a few counts of this clonotype. The chain recombines TRBV7-9 with TRBJ2-7; 8 bases align to TRBD2. V lost 3 bases, J lost 4 bases, and 8 bases stayed unmatched. The CDR3 has 15 amino acids. The germline V gene has CDR1 SEHNR and CDR2 FQNEAQ (reference sequence). CDR3 nucleotides: TGTGCCAGCAGCTTCCCTCCGGGACTAGGGTACGAGCAGTACTTC. Translated: CASSFPPGLGYEQYF.

For this clonotype: Mismatch with germline at one junction end may stem from a read error. The V and J genes are TRBV7-2 and TRBJ2-1; 10 positions agree with TRBD2. The CDR3 totals 15 residues. CDR1 and CDR2 (germline): SGHTA, FQGNSA. The CDR3 region is CASSLVSSGRNVQFF. The DNA for the CDR3 is TGTGCCAGCAGCTTAGTGTCTAGCGGGAGAAATGTGCAGTTCTTC. The full variable domain, rest sourced from reference TRBV7-2 and TRBJ2-1, is GAGVSQSPSNKVTEKGKDVELRCDPISGHTALYWYRQSLGQGLEFLIYFQGNSAPDKSGLPSDRFSAERTGGSVSTLTIQRTQQEDSAVYLCASSLVSSGRNVQFFGPGTRLTVL.

In its sample, this clonotype was seen a few times. The chain combines TRBV6-5 with TRBJ2-3; TRBD2 is a possible D gene (5 bases). The CDR3 length is 13 residues. V dropped 5 bases and J dropped 7 bases, with 13 bases sitting between them. CDR1 and CDR2 from the germline V gene are MNHEY and SVGAGI. CDR3 sequence (DNA): TGTGCCAGCAGTCCCGGGGTATCAAATACGCAGTATTTT. It yields the protein CASSPGVSNTQYF.

This clonotype has just a few counts. The chain is built from TRBV7-2 and TRBJ1-1; unclear D gene. The CDR3 spans 14 residues. Looked up from germline, CDR1 is SGHTA and CDR2 is FQGNSA. V was clipped by 7 bases and J by 0 bases, with 12 bases between them. This chain's CDR3 is CASKAGDLNTEAFF. In DNA form, the CDR3 reads TGTGCCAGCAAGGCAGGTGACCTGAACACTGAAGCTTTCTTT.

J is TRBJ1-5 and V is TRBV4-3; no clear D. The V end lost 0 bases, the J end lost 5 bases, and 8 bases lay between the germline ends. Germline CDR1 reads LGHNA; CDR2 reads YSLEER. This CDR3 is 14 amino acids long. Written as DNA, the CDR3 is TGCGCCAGCAGCCAAGAGATATGGGATCAGCCCCAGCATTTT. It encodes CASSQEIWDQPQHF.

This clonotype was found a few times. The chain joins TRBV11-3 to TRBJ2-2; perhaps TRBD2 as D (6 bases). Germline V lookup: CDR1 SGHNT, CDR2 YENEEA. This CDR3 spans 16 amino acids. With 0 bases removed from V and 2 bases from J, the gap between germline ends came to 10 bases. DNA of the CDR3: TGTGCCAGCAGCTTAGACGGGGGAGGAAACACCGGGGAGCTGTTTTTT. This translates into CASSLDGGGNTGELFF.